A few counts support the clone carrying this T cell receptor (beta chain). Its target is unknown. Investigators reverse transcribed all isolated RNA, so they sequenced expressed TCRB transcripts. Repertoires were generated with immunoSEQ multiplex PCR, while TCRdb's copy carries only in-frame clones and drops some. The sample has about 650,000 clones, around 11% seen once; the top ten hold approximately 0.11%. This entry belongs to a study of beta chain features in type 1 diabetes. Whole-study context: Patient and healthy donor groups were alike in age, gender and cell yields.

It was via CD45RO/CCR7/CD25/CD127/CD95/CD27 that CD4+ naive, central memory, regulatory and stem cell-like memory cells were sorted. J was trimmed by 0 bases and V by 4 bases; bases with no gene match: 12. This CDR3 has 18 amino acids. Per germline, CDR1 GTSNPN and CDR2 SVGIG (reference sequence). Study-wide results and caveats: Highly expressing activated T cells could be over-counted with a cDNA template. When Type 1 diabetes patients were examined, their TCRB CDR3s proved moderately but significantly shorter in all four CD4+ subsets. Possible PCR preference for shorter templates applied equally to patients and controls.

The chain joins TRBV30 to TRBJ2-3; 11 positions match TRBD2. The sequence came from a man aged 30 to 45 with type 1 diabetes. The specimen was naive CD4+ T cells from blood. The CDR3 here is CAWTRLGLAGSSTDTQYF. The DNA for the CDR3 is TGTGCCTGGACCCGCCTCGGACTAGCGGGCTCTAGCACAGATACGCAGTATTTT.